Each of the 21 T cell receptor beta chains below was sequenced from the same sample in a study of T cell changes during pregnancy in multiple sclerosis. TCRdb's copy holds only in-frame clones and misses some; the assay was immunoSEQ multiplex PCR. The sample carries about 64,000 clones, roughly 96% recorded once. The sequencing here drew on CD8+ T cells from peripheral blood mononuclear cells, taken after pregnancy. The receptors derive from a female donor with multiple sclerosis, enrolled in a pregnancy study.

This clone has only a few counts. The chain joins TRBV6-1 to TRBJ1-1; the D gene is possibly TRBD1 (5 bases). The CDR3 loop spans 15 amino acids. In germline, CDR1 is MNHNS, CDR2 SASEGT. Trimming took 6 bases from V and 4 from J, leaving 18 bases between them. This CDR3 reads CASSAGLLRTTEAFF. CDR3 sequence (DNA): TGTGCCAGCAGCGCGGGACTCCTACGGACCACTGAAGCTTTCTTT.

The CDR3 loop is CASRLRSGSVYNEQFF. CDR3 nucleotides: TGTGCCAGCAGATTACGTAGCGGGAGTGTCTACAATGAGCAGTTCTTC. The chain uses TRBV28 and TRBJ2-1, with TRBD2 matching 9 bases. V lost 6 bases and J lost 3; bases outside the gene matches: 9. This CDR3 region has 16 residues. Germline assignment: CDR1 MDHEN and CDR2 SYDVKM.

V usage is TRBV21-1 and J usage is TRBJ2-7; the table's D gene call, TRBD2, was not cross checked with the DNA. TRBV21-1 is annotated as a pseudogene. This CDR3 region has 15 residues. This CDR3 is CASRFLDSRSYEQYF. The CDR3 DNA reads TGTGCCAGCAGATTCCTGGACTCCAGGTCCTACGAGCAGTACTTC.

This sequence joins TRBV11-2 and TRBJ2-7, with D tentatively TRBD1 (5 bases). V was cut by 1 base and J by 5 bases, with 21 bases left in between. Germline V gene data show CDR1 as SGHAT and CDR2 as FQNNGV. This CDR3 is 17 amino acids long. The CDR3 nucleotides read TGTGCCAGCAGCTTAGCCAGGCTTGGCAGGGTGAGCGACGAGCAGTACTTC. Translation gives CASSLARLGRVSDEQYF.

The gene calls are TRBV4-3 and TRBJ2-7; unclear D gene. Trimming took 1 base from V and 0 from J, leaving 4 bases between them. CDR1 and CDR2 from the germline V gene are LGHNA and YSLEER. The CDR3 sequence is 13 residues long. CDR3 nucleotides: TGCGCCAGCAGCCAAGGAGGCTCCTACGAGCAGTACTTC. It is translated as CASSQGGSYEQYF.

This chain connects TRBV4-1 to TRBJ2-7, with TRBD2 identical over 11 bases. Germline CDR1 and CDR2: MGHRA and YSYEKL. The CDR3 is made up of 15 amino acids. V dropped 4 bases and J dropped 7; count of bases not matched to a gene: 9. The CDR3 DNA sequence: TGCGCCAGCAGCCCAGTGACTAGCGGGATTGCGGAGCAGTACTTC. Protein product: CASSPVTSGIAEQYF.

This sequence joins TRBV29-1 and TRBJ1-1; tentatively, D is TRBD1 (6 bases). CDR3 length: 13 amino acids. Trimming shortened V by 4 bases and J by 2 bases, and 11 bases separated the two germline ends. From germline, CDR1 is SQVTM and CDR2 ANQGSEA. CDR3 DNA: TGCAGCGTTGTCGGACAGACTAACACTGAAGCTTTCTTT. It translates to CSVVGQTNTEAFF.

The J gene is TRBJ2-1, the V gene TRBV5-1; D is uncertain. Trimming removed 5 bases from V and 6 bases from J, with 9 bases in between. Germline CDR1 reads SGHRS; CDR2 reads YFSETQ. The CDR3 contains 12 residues. CDR3 nucleotides: TGCGCCAGCAGTTGGAGTCCCAATGAGCAGTTCTTC. Its protein is CASSWSPNEQFF.

The V call is TRBV7-6, the J call TRBJ2-5; no clear D. Trimming took 5 bases from V and 2 from J, leaving 3 bases between them. The CDR3 extends over 11 amino acids. Germline V gene lookup returns CDR1 SGHVS and CDR2 FNYEAQ. The DNA of the CDR3 is TGTGCCAGCAGCCCGCAAGAGACCCAGTACTTC. Translated, it gives CASSPQETQYF. Complete variable domain (other parts from reference TRBV7-6 and TRBJ2-5): GAGVSQSPRYKVTKRGQDVALRCDPISGHVSLYWYRQALGQGPEFLTYFNYEAQQDKSGLPNDRFSAERPEGSISTLTIQRTEQRDSAMYRCASSPQETQYFGPGTRLLVL.

J is TRBJ2-7 and V is TRBV19; 10 nucleotides agree with TRBD2. Germline lookup yields CDR1 LNHDA and CDR2 SQIVND (reference sequence). This CDR3 has 13 amino acids. The ends lost 8 bases at V and 2 bases at J; junction bases unmatched: 3. DNA of the CDR3: TGTGCCAGTTCTAGCGGGAGCCCCTACGAGCAGTACTTC. Its protein is CASSSGSPYEQYF.

The chain employs TRBV7-8 and TRBJ2-7; 10 bases are a match to TRBD1. Per germline, CDR1 SGHVS and CDR2 FQNEAQ. Unmatched junction bases numbered 6, after V lost 4 bases and J lost 6 bases. The CDR3 is 14 residues long. CDR3 sequence reads: CASSSGTGVLEQYF. In DNA, the CDR3 is TGTGCCAGCAGCTCCGGGACAGGGGTTCTCGAGCAGTACTTC.

This chain connects TRBV28 to TRBJ1-4; 8 bases are shared with TRBD1. This CDR3 is 16 amino acids long. V shed 5 bases and J 5 bases; nucleotides not matched to a gene: 10. Germline V gene lookup returns CDR1 MDHEN and CDR2 SYDVKM. This CDR3 reads CASSDRDRRPNEKLFF. CDR3 nucleotides: TGTGCCAGCAGTGATCGGGACAGGCGACCCAATGAAAAACTGTTTTTT.

The chain recombines TRBV10-3 with TRBJ1-2, with 9 positions matching TRBD1. With 10 bases clipped from V and 5 bases from J, the junction kept 8 bases outside the gene matches. The CDR3 extends over 13 amino acids. Germline V lookup: CDR1 ENHRY, CDR2 SYGVKD. The CDR3 here is CATQDRGDYGYTF. For the CDR3, the DNA is TGTGCCACCCAGGACAGGGGAGATTATGGCTACACCTTC.

The CDR3 DNA is TGTGCCAGCAGTGAAAGGGCAGGGGGCAGAGATACGCAGTATTTT. Translating gives CASSERAGGRDTQYF. The genes are TRBV6-4 and TRBJ2-3; TRBD1 matches 8 bases. V was pared by 3 bases and J by 5 bases, with 7 bases of the junction left unmatched. The CDR3 sequence is 15 residues long. CDR1 is MRHNA and CDR2 is SNTAGT in the germline V gene.

The rearrangement uses TRBV9 and TRBJ2-5; the match to TRBD2 covers 7 bases. The J segment lost 1 base and the V segment lost 0 bases, leaving 18 bases of the junction unmatched. The CDR3 runs 20 residues. The germline gives CDR1 SGDLS, CDR2 YYNGEE. The CDR3 reads CASSVAFPLGGRACQETQYF. As DNA, the CDR3 is TGTGCCAGCAGCGTAGCTTTCCCCTTGGGAGGGAGGGCCTGCCAAGAGACCCAGTACTTC. Full variable domain (rest looked up from reference TRBV9 and TRBJ2-5): DSGVTQTPKHLITATGQRVTLRCSPRSGDLSVYWYQQSLDQGLQFLIQYYNGEERAKGNILERFSAQQFPDLHSELNLSSLELGDSALYFCASSVAFPLGGRACQETQYFGPGTRLLVL.

This clone showed up just a few times. This chain uses TRBV6-6 with TRBJ1-2, with TRBD1 identical over 9 bases. The CDR3 spans 15 residues. Per germline, CDR1 MNHNY and CDR2 SVGAGI (reference sequence). The trim removed 4 bases at V and 5 bases at J, leaving 8 bases unmatched. The CDR3 sequence is CASSFLDRGPYGYTF. Written as DNA, the CDR3 is TGTGCCAGCAGTTTTCTGGACAGGGGTCCATATGGCTACACCTTC.

The J gene is TRBJ2-1, the V gene TRBV27, with 12 bases matching TRBD2. V lost 5 bases to trimming and J lost 2 bases; unmatched junction nucleotides: 4. Germline V gene lookup returns CDR1 MNHEY and CDR2 SMNVEV (reference sequence). CDR3 length equals 16 residues. The CDR3 DNA follows: TGTGCCAGCAGTGCGACTAGCGGGAGAGCCTACAATGAGCAGTTCTTC. It yields the protein CASSATSGRAYNEQFF.

This sequence joins TRBV28 and TRBJ2-7; the D gene is possibly TRBD2 (6 bases). The V end was cut by 6 bases, the J end by 2 bases, with 14 bases between. Germline CDR1 MDHEN, CDR2 SYDVKM. The CDR3 has 14 amino acids. This CDR3 is CASRGGGVPYEQYF. CDR3 bases: TGTGCCAGCAGGGGAGGCGGGGTCCCCTACGAGCAGTACTTC.

This clone was seen a few times. The chain has TRBV9 and TRBJ1-3; maybe TRBD1 (5 bases). This CDR3 spans 13 amino acids. V gave up 5 bases and J gave up 4 bases, with 10 bases separating them. CDR1 SGDLS and CDR2 YYNGEE come from the germline V gene. The CDR3 DNA sequence: TGTGCCAGCAGTGGAGGGGTGGGAAACACCATATATTTT. It yields the protein CASSGGVGNTIYF.

This chain uses TRBV13 with TRBJ2-1; 8 nucleotides agree with TRBD1. CDR1 and CDR2 from the germline V gene are PRHDT and FYEKMQ (reference sequence). V lost 5 bases, J lost 2 bases, and 2 bases stayed unmatched. The CDR3 consists of 14 residues. The DNA of the CDR3 is TGTGCCAGCAGCCCAGGGGGCACCTACAATGAGCAGTTCTTC. Translating gives CASSPGGTYNEQFF.

The CDR3 sequence is CASSWAGATDTQYF. CDR3 coding DNA: TGTGCCAGCAGCTGGGCGGGAGCCACAGATACGCAGTATTTT. This rearrangement joins TRBV7-9 to TRBJ2-3; 7 bases are a match to TRBD2. V dropped 4 bases and J dropped 2; count of bases not matched to a gene: 3. From germline, CDR1 is SEHNR and CDR2 FQNEAQ (reference sequence). The CDR3 is 14 residues long.